One TCR beta chain is described in this entry. Its antigen is currently unknown. Treatment of the sample: oral pan-JAK inhibitor, 5-10 mg twice daily. Sequencing templates came from extracted RNA that was reverse transcribed into cDNA. Repertoires were generated with immunoSEQ multiplex PCR, while TCRdb's copy carries only in-frame clones and drops some. Among more than 200,000 clones listed, roughly 44% were seen once. The data belong to a study of CD8+ T cells in alopecia areata. Study findings and constraints: Among patients, TCR sharing was less clear than in mice, a difference possibly due in part to HLA diversity in the patient population.

The germline CDR1 and CDR2 sequences are MNHEY and SVGAGI. With 7 bases clipped from V and 5 bases from J, the junction kept 6 bases outside the gene matches. This CDR3 has 14 amino acids. The V call is TRBV6-5, the J call TRBJ2-3, with 10 bases aligning to TRBD2. The sequence derives from a human donor with alopecia areata. The material was CD4+ T cells sorted from blood, obtained at approximately week 36, from a patient treated with tofacitinib. The CDR3 spells CASTGLAVRDTQYF. Written as DNA, the CDR3 is TGTGCCAGCACCGGACTAGCGGTTCGAGATACGCAGTATTTT.